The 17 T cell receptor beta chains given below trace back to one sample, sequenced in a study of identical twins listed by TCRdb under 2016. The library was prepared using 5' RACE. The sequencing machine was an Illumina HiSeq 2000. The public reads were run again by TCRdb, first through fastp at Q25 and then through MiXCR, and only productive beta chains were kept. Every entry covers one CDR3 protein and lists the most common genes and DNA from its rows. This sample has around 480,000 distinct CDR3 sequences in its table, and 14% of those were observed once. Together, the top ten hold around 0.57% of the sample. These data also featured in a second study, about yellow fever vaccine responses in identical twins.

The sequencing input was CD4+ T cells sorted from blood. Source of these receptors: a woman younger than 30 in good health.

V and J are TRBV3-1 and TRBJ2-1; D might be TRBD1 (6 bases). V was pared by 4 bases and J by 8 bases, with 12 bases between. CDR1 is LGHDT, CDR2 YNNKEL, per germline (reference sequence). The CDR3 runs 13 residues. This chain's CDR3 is CASSRGRVDEQFF. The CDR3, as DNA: TGTGCCAGCAGCCGGGGGCGGGTCGATGAGCAGTTCTTC.

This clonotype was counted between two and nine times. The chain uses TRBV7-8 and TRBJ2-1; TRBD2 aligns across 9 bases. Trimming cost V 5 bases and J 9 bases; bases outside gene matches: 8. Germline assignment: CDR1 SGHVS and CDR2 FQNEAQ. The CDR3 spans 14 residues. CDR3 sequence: CASSTGTSSGEQFF. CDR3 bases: TGTGCCAGCAGCACCGGGACTAGCAGCGGTGAGCAGTTCTTC.

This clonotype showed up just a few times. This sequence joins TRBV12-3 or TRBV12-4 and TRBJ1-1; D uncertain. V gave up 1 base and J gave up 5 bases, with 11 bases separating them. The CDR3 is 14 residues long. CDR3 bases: TGTGCCAGCAGTTTAGTATCAGGAGGGACTGAAGCTTTCTTT. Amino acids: CASSLVSGGTEAFF.

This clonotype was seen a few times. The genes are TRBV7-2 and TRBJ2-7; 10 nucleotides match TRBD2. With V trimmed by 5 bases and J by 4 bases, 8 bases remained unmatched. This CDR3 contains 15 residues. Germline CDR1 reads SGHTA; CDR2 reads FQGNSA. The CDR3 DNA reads TGTGCCAGCAGCGCTCAAGCGGGGGGGCCGTACGAGCAGTACTTC. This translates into CASSAQAGGPYEQYF.

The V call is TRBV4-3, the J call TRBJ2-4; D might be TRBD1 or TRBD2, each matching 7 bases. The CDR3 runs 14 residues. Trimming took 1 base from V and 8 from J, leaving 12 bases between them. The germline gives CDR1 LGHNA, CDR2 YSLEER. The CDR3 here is CASSQGQGGDIQYF. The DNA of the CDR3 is TGCGCCAGCAGCCAAGGACAGGGAGGGGACATTCAGTACTTC.

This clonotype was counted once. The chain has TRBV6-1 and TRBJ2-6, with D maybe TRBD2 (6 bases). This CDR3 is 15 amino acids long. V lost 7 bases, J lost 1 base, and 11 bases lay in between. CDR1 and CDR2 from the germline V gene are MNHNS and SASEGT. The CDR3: CASTSAGSGANVLTF. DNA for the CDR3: TGTGCCAGCACTAGCGCAGGGTCTGGGGCCAACGTCCTGACTTTC.

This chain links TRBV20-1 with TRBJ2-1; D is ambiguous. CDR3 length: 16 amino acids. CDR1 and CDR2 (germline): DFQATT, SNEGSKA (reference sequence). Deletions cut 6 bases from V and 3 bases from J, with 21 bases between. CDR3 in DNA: TGCAGTGCAGGATCCATGCAAGGCAAAGACTACAATGAGCAGTTCTTC. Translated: CSAGSMQGKDYNEQFF.

CDR3 nucleotide sequence: TGCAGTGCCCCGAAGTTGGAGAGGAACACCGGGGAGCTGTTTTTT. Its protein is CSAPKLERNTGELFF. The rearrangement uses TRBV20-1 and TRBJ2-2; no definite D call. The V gene's germline CDR1 is DFQATT and CDR2 SNEGSKA (reference sequence). CDR3 length equals 15 residues. V was pared by 6 bases and J by 1 base, with 15 bases between.

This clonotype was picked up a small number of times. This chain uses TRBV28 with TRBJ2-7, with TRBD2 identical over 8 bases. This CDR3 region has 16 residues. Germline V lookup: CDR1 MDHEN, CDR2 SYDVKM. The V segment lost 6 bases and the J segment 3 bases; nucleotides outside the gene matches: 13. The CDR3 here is CASSVISGGVLYEQYF. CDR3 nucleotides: TGTGCCAGCAGCGTAATTTCCGGGGGGGTACTCTACGAGCAGTACTTC.

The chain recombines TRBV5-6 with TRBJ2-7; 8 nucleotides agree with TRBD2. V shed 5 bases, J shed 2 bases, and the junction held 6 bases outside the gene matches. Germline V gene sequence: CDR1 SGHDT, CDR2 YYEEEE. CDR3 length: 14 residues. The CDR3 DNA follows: TGTGCCAGCAGACCTGTAGCGGGGACCTACGAGCAGTACTTC. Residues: CASRPVAGTYEQYF. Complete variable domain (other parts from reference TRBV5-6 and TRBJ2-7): DAGVTQSPTHLIKTRGQQVTLRCSPKSGHDTVSWYQQALGQGPQFIFQYYEEEERQRGNFPDRFSGHQFPNYSSELNVNALLLGDSALYLCASRPVAGTYEQYFGPGTRLTVT.

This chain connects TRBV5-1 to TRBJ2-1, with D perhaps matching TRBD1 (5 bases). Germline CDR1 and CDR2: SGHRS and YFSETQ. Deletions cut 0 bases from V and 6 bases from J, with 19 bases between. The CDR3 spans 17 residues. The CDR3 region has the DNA TGCGCCAGCAGCTTGGCCAGGGCAGGGTACCTCTCCAATGAGCAGTTCTTC. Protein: CASSLARAGYLSNEQFF. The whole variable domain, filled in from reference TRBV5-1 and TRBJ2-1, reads KAGVTQTPRYLIKTRGQQVTLSCSPISGHRSVSWYQQTPGQGLQFLFEYFSETQRNKGNFPGRFSGRQFSNSRSEMNVSTLELGDSALYLCASSLARAGYLSNEQFFGPGTRLTVL.

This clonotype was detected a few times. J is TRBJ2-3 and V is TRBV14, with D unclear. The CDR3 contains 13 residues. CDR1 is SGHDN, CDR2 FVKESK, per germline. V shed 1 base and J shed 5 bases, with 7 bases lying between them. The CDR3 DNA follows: TGTGCCAGCAGCCAAGTAACCCGAGATACGCAGTATTTT. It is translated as CASSQVTRDTQYF.

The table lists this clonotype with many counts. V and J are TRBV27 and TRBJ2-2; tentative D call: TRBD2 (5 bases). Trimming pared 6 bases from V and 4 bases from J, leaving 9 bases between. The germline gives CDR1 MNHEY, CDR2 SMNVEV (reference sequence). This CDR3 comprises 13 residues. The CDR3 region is CASSDYTTGELFF. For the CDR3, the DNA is TGTGCCAGCAGCGACTACACCACCGGGGAGCTGTTTTTT.

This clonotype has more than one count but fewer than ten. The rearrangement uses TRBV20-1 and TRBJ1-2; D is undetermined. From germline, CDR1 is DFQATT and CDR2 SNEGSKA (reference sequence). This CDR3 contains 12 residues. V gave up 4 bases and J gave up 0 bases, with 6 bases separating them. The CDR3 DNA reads TGCAGTGCTACAGCCGCTAACTATGGCTACACCTTC. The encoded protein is CSATAANYGYTF.

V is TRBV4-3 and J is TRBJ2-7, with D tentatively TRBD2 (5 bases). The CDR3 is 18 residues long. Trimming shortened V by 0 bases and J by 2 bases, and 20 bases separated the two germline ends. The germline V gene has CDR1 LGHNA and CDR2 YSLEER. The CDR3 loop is CASSQDTLIGGPTYEQYF. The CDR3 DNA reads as TGCGCCAGCAGCCAAGATACCCTTATAGGCGGGCCGACCTACGAGCAGTACTTC.

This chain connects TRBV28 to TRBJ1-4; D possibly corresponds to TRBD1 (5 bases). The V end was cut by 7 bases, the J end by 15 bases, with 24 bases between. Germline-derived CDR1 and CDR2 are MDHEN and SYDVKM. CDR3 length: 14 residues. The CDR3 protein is CASTPSGIMNGLFF. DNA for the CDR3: TGTGCCAGCACCCCGTCAGGGATAATGAATGGGTTGTTTTTT.

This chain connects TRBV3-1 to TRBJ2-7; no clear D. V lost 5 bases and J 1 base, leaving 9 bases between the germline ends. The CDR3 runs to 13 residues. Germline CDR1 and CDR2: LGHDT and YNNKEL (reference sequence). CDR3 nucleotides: TGTGCCAGCAGCGTGGCCCGTTCCTACGAGCAGTACTTC. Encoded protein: CASSVARSYEQYF.